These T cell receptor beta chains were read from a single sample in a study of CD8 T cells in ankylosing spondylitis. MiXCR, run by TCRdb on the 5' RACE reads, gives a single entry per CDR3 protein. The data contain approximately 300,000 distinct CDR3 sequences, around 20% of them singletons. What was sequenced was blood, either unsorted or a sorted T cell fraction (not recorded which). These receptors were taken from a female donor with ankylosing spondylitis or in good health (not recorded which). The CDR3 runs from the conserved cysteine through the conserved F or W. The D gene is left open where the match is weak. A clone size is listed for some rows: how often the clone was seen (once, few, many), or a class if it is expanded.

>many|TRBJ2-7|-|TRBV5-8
TGTGCCAGCAGCTCAAGACATAACTACGAGCAGTACTTC
CASSSRHNYEQYF
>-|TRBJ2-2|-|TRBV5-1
TGCGCCAGCAGCTGGGGGGCGACCGACACCGGGGAGCTGTTTTTT
CASSWGATDTGELFF
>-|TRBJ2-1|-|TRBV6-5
TGTGCCAGCAGTTATAGGATGCTGGTTGAGGGGGGTGAGCAGTTCTTC
CASSYRMLVEGGEQFF
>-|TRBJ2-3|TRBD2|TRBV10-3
TGTGCCATCAGTGAGTCGTATATGCAGCGGGAATCAGATACGCAGTATTTT
CAISESYMQRESDTQYF
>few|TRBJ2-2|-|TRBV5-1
TGCGCCAGCAGCCCGATGGGGGGGCGCGAGTCCGGGGAGCTGTTTTTT
CASSPMGGRESGELFF
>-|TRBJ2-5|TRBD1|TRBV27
TGTGCCAGCAGTTGGGACACAGGGGGAGAGACCCAGTACTTC
CASSWDTGGETQYF
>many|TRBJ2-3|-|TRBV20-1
TGCAGTGCTAGGATTGGCGGAACAGATACGCAGTATTTT
CSARIGGTDTQYF
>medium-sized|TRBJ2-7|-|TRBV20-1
TGCAGTGCCGTAACGGACACGGGCTACGAGCAGTACTTC
CSAVTDTGYEQYF
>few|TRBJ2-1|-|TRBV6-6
TGTGCCAGCTTCGTAGCGGAGAACAATGAGCAGTTCTTC
CASFVAENNEQFF
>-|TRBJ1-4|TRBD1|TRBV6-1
TGTGCCAGCAGCCTGTACAGGGGTGGTAATGAAAAACTGTTTTTT
CASSLYRGGNEKLFF
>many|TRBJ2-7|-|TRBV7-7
TGTGCCAGCAGCTTACAGGGCGGGGAGCAGTACTTC
CASSLQGGEQYF
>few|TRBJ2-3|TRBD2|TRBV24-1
TGTGCCACCAGTGATTCCTCGGGGGGAACGCAGTATTTT
CATSDSSGGTQYF
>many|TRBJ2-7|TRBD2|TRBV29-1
TGCAGCGTTACTAGCGGGAGCGAGCAGTACTTC
CSVTSGSEQYF
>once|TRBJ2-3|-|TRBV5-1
TGCGCCAGCAGCGCCACCTACATTCTTAACACAGATACGCAGTATTTT
CASSATYILNTDTQYF
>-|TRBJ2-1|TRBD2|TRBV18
TGTGCCAGCTCACCCGGAGTTCCGGCTAGCGGGAGCGATGAGCAGTTCTTC
CASSPGVPASGSDEQFF
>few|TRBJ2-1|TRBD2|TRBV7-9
TGTGCCAGCAGTCCCGTGGGACTAGCGGGCCCCGTGGCGCAGTTCTTC
CASSPVGLAGPVAQFF
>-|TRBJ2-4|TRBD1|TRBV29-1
TGCAGCGTTCGGACAGGGGAAAACATTCAGTACTTC
CSVRTGENIQYF
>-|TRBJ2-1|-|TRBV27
TGTGCCAGCAGTTCCCCCAAGGGGGTATCCTACAATGAGCAGTTCTTC
CASSSPKGVSYNEQFF
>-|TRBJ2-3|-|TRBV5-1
TGCGCCACTACGGACGGAGATTCCACAGATACGCAGTATTTT
CATTDGDSTDTQYF
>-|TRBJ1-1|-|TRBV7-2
TGTGCCAGCAGTCAAGGGAGGAAAGCTTTCTTT
CASSQGRKAFF
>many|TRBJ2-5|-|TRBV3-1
TGTGCCAGCAGCCAGACCGGGGGTAGGACCCAGTACTTC
CASSQTGGRTQYF
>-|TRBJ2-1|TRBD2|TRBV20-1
TGCAGTGCTAGACGCACTAGCGGGTCGGGAAATGAGCAGTTCTTC
CSARRTSGSGNEQFF
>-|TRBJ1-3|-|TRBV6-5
TGTGCCAGCAGTTACTCCCCGAGGGGATCTGGAAACACCATATATTTT
CASSYSPRGSGNTIYF
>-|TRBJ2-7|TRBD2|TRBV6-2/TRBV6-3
TGTGCCAGCCGTACCTCAGCGGGATGGGGCGAGCAGTACTTC
CASRTSAGWGEQYF
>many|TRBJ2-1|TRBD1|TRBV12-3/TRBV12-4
TGTGCCAGCAGCCCGGGGACAGGGGTCATGAACAATGAGCAGTTCTTC
CASSPGTGVMNNEQFF
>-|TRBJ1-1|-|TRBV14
TGTGCCAGCAGCCTGATTGCGAACACTGAAGCTTTCTTT
CASSLIANTEAFF
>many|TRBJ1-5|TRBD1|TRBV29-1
TGCAGCGTTGCTCAGGGGGTGGACCAGCCCCAGCATTTT
CSVAQGVDQPQHF
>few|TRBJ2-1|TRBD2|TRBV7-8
TGTGCCAGCAGGCCGACTAGCGGGAGGGCGAATGAGCAGTTCTTC
CASRPTSGRANEQFF
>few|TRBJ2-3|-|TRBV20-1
TGCAGTGCTAGAGAGAGGGTCAATTCAGATACGCAGTATTTT
CSARERVNSDTQYF
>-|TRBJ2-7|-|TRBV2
TGTGCCAGCAGGGAAAACCCCAAGTACGAGCAGTACTTC
CASRENPKYEQYF
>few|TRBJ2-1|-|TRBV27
TGTGCCAGCAGTTTAGGGCTGCCGTCCTACAATGAGCAGTTCTTC
CASSLGLPSYNEQFF
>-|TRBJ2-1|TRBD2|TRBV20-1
TGCTGTTTACCCGGGACTAGCGGGAGGGGGTCCTACAATGAGCAGTTCTTC
CCLPGTSGRGSYNEQFF
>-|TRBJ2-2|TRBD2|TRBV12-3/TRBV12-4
TGTGCCAGCAGTTCTGGCGGGAGGGCCTCCGGGGAGCTGTTTTTT
CASSSGGRASGELFF
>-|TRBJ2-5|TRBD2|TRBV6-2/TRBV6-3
TGTGCCAGCAAGGTAGCGGGAAGGGAGACCCAGTACTTC
CASKVAGRETQYF
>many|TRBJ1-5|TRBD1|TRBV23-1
TGCGCCAGCAGTAAGGACAGGGGTTTGAGTGTTGGCAATCAGCCCCAGCATTTT
CASSKDRGLSVGNQPQHF
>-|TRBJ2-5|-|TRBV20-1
TGCAGTGCTAGCTTTGACGGACTGGGGGGGACCCAGTACTTC
CSASFDGLGGTQYF
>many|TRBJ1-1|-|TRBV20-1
TGCAGTCCGTACTACAAGATGAACACTGAAGCTTTCTTT
CSPYYKMNTEAFF
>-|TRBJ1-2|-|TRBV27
TGTGCCAGCAGTCCCGGGCCGAGCTATGGCTACACCTTC
CASSPGPSYGYTF
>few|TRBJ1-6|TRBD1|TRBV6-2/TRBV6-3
TGTGCCAGCAGCCGGACAGGGGACGCTTCACCCCTCCACTTT
CASSRTGDASPLHF
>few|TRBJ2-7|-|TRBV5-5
TGTGCCAGCAGCCCCTACTCCCGGGAGTACGAGCAGTACTTC
CASSPYSREYEQYF
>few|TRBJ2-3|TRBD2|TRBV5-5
TGTGCCAGCAGCTTGGCCGGACTAGGAGGCGCAGATACGCAGTATTTT
CASSLAGLGGADTQYF
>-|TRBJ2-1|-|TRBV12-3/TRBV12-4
TGTGCCAGCACGGGGGATTTCGGCTACAATGAGCAGTTCTTC
CASTGDFGYNEQFF
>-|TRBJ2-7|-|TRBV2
TGTGCCAGCAGTCAAAGTAGCGTAGAGCAGTACTTC
CASSQSSVEQYF
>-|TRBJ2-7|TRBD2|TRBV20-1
TGCAGTGCCCCAGGACTAGCGGGCACCTACGAGCAGTACTTC
CSAPGLAGTYEQYF
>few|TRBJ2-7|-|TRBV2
TGTGCCAGCATGTTGGCGGTAAGCTCCTACGAGCAGTACTTC
CASMLAVSSYEQYF
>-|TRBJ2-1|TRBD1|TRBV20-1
TGCAGTGCTCCGACAGGGGCAAGGACCTACAATGAGCAGTTCTTC
CSAPTGARTYNEQFF
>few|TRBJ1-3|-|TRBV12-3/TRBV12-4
TGTGCCAGCAGTTTAAGAAACACCATATATTTT
CASSLRNTIYF
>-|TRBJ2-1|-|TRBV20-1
TGCAGTGCTAACGTGGCCCCCAATGAGCAGTTCTTC
CSANVAPNEQFF
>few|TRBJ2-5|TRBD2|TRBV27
TGTGCCAGCAGTTTCAGAGCGGGAGGTCGGACCCAGTACTTC
CASSFRAGGRTQYF
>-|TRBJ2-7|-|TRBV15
TGTGCCACCAGCAGAGATCGTCCCGGTGGGTACGAGCAGTACTTC
CATSRDRPGGYEQYF
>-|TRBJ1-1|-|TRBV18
TGTGCCAGCTCACCACCGGGGCTCCACCATGGGGTGAACACTGAAGCTTTCTTT
CASSPPGLHHGVNTEAFF
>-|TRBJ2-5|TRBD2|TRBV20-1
TGCAGTGCTAGCCCGGGACTAGCAAAGGAGACCCAGTACTTC
CSASPGLAKETQYF